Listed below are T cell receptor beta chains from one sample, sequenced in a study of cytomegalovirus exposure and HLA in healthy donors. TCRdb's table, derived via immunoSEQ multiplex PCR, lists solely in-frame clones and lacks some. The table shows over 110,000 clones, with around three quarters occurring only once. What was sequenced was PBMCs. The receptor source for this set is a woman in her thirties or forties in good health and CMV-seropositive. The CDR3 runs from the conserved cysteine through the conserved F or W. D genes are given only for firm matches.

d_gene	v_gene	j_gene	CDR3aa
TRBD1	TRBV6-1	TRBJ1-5	CASWTGSTSNQPQHF
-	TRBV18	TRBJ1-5	CASSPEAEREPQHF
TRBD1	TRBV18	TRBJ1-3	CASSPNRQGAGNTIYF
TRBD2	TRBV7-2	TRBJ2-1	CASSFGTSGYNEQFF
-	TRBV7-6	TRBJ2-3	CASSSMVGHTDTQYF
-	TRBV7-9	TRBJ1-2	CASSPRANYGYTF
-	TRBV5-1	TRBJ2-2	CASSLTGSNTGELFF
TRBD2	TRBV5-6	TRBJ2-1	CASSFSGIEEFF
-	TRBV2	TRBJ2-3	CASSEGGVSGTQYF
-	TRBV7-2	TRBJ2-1	CASSSGVVRYNEQFF
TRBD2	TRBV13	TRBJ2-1	CASSLGTSGNNEQFF
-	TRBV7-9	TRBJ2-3	CASSLQEGNTQYF
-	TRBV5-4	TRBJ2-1	CASSSTRGCEQFF
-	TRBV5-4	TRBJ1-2	CASSRGTYYGYTF
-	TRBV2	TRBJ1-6	CASSQGLASSYNSPLHF
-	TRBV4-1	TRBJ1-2	CASSQGKSGPAANYGYTF
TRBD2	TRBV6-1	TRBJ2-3	CASSGAGGGDTQYF
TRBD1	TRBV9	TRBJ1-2	CASSATGETYGYTF
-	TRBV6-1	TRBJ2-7	CASSARDILYEQYF
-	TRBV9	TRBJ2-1	CASSGGTGRVAGINEQFF
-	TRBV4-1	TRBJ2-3	CASSQEWQGSDTQYF
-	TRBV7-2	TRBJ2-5	CASSLFGRGNKETQYF
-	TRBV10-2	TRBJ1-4	CASSELRAGGSEKLFF
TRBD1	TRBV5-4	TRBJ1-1	CASSIQGFETEAFF
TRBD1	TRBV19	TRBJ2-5	CASSIARGTVPETQYF
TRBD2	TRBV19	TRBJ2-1	CASSPRTSGRLEQFF
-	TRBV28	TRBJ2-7	CASSFPARPYEQYF
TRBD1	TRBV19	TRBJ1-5	CASSATGWRQPQHF
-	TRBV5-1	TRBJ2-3	CASSTGHADTQYF
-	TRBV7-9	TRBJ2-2	CASSLNGAGELFF
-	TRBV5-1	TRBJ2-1	CASSNNEGQFF
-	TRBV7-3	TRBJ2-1	CASSLWGDYNEQFF
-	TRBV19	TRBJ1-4	CASTLGSQGEKLFF
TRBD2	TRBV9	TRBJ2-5	CASSKGASGTEETQYF
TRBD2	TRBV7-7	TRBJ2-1	CASSPNSGVGGNEQFF
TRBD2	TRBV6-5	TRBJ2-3	CASRVSGSFTDTQYF
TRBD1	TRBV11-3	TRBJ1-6	CASSRDSLNSPLHF
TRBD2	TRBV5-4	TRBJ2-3	CASSLAVSAGPTDTQYF
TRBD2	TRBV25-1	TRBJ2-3	CASPGGNFDTDTQYF
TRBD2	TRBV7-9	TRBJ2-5	CASSPGTSGYQETQYF
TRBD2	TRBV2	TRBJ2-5	CASTRAGGETQYF
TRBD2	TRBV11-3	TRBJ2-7	CASSLLAGGAYEQYF
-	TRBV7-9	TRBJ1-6	CASSLFGGNSPLHF
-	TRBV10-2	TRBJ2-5	CASSPLGSSRDF
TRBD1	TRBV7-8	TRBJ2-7	CASSLGQGYREQYF
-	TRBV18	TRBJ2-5	CASSPNSGGVETQYF
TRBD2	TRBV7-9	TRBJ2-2	CASIQAGSNTGELFF
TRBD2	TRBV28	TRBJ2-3	CASSSTSGTGDTQYF
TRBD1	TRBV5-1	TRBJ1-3	CASSTGTAGNTIYF
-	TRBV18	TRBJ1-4	CASSPPAFEAREKLFF
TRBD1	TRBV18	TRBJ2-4	CASSPPAHRGQNIQYF